These T cell receptor beta chains were read from a single sample in a study of blood T cell repertoires in COVID-19. Measured with immunoSEQ multiplex PCR; TCRdb has only the in-frame clones, and not every one. The table has tens of thousands of clones, roughly 90% seen once. The sample comprised peripheral blood. Source of these receptors: a human donor with acute or convalescent COVID-19. The donor label of this sample is uncertain. The CDR3 runs from the conserved cysteine through the conserved F or W. The order of the fields is clone size, D gene, J gene, V gene, CDR3 DNA, CDR3 protein. The D gene is left open where the match is weak. Expanded clones get a size class; other rows say once, few or many, or leave the size out.

>.|.|TRBJ2-5|TRBV7-9
TGTGCCAGCAGCCTAACGGCTTCCGGGAGTGGCGAGACCCAGTACTTC
CASSLTASGSGETQYF
>few|.|TRBJ2-6|TRBV29-1
TGCAGCGTTGTATCGCCAGGAATCTCTGGGGCCAACGTCCTGACTTTC
CSVVSPGISGANVLTF
>.|.|TRBJ1-1|TRBV18
TGTGCCAGCTCACGAGAGGCGACGAACACTGAAGCTTTCTTT
CASSREATNTEAFF
>.|TRBD1|TRBJ1-1|TRBV7-8
TGTGCCAGCAGCTTAGCGACACAGGGGGCGACTGAAGCTTTCTTT
CASSLATQGATEAFF
>.|.|TRBJ1-4|TRBV4-1
TGCGCCAGCAGCCCCGACAGGCTATCCAGTGAAAAACTGTTTTTT
CASSPDRLSSEKLFF
>.|.|TRBJ2-7|TRBV5-4
TGTGCCAGCAGCTTTCAGGGTTACGAGCAGTACTTC
CASSFQGYEQYF
>.|.|TRBJ1-4|TRBV7-8
TGTGCCAGCAGCTTAAATGACAGAGACAGTAATGAAAAACTGTTTTTT
CASSLNDRDSNEKLFF
>.|.|TRBJ2-2|TRBV7-2
TGTGCCAGCAGTTACCGGGTAGACACCGGGGAGCTGTTTTTT
CASSYRVDTGELFF
>.|.|TRBJ1-2|TRBV6-1
TGTGCCAGCAGTGATGGTCAGGAGGATGGCTACACCTTC
CASSDGQEDGYTF
>once|TRBD1|TRBJ1-4|TRBV7-6
TGTGCCAGCAGCTCCTACGGGACAGGGATTAATGAAAAACTGTTTTTT
CASSSYGTGINEKLFF
>.|.|TRBJ1-5|TRBV4-1
TGCGCCAGCAGCCAAGATGGTCGGGGTTATCAGCCCCAGCATTTT
CASSQDGRGYQPQHF
>.|TRBD1|TRBJ1-2|TRBV5-6
TGTGCCAGCAGCTCCGGGACAGGCGCTAACTATGGCTACACCTTC
CASSSGTGANYGYTF
>.|.|TRBJ1-2|TRBV2
TGTGCCAGCAGGCAGGTAATAGCTAACTATGGCTACACCTTC
CASRQVIANYGYTF
>.|.|TRBJ1-3|TRBV5-1
TGCGCCAGCAGCGTTCAGGGAAATATCGGAAACACCATATATTTT
CASSVQGNIGNTIYF
>.|.|TRBJ1-4|TRBV27
TGTGCCAGCAGTCATTCGGGACTGGGGGAAGAAAAACTGTTTTTT
CASSHSGLGEEKLFF
>.|.|TRBJ2-7|TRBV3-1/TRBV3-2
TGTGCCAGCAGCCAAGTCCCTTACGAGCAGTACTTC
CASSQVPYEQYF
>.|.|TRBJ1-1|TRBV5-4
TGTGCCAGCAGCGCTGAGGGTGAAGCTTTCTTT
CASSAEGEAFF
>.|.|TRBJ2-2|TRBV5-6
TGTGCCAGCAGTCCTGGACGGCTTCGGGACGGGGAGCTGTTTTTT
CASSPGRLRDGELFF
>.|TRBD1|TRBJ1-6|TRBV9
TGTGCCAGCAGCACCCGGACAGGGAGAGTCAATAATTCACCCCTCCACTTT
CASSTRTGRVNNSPLHF
>.|TRBD1|TRBJ2-3|TRBV7-3
TGTGCCAGCAGCGTAAGCCAGGGGGCGGGCGCAGATACGCAGTATTTT
CASSVSQGAGADTQYF